The 14 T cell receptor beta chains below were found in one sample sequenced in a study of human T cells and chemical hapten exposure. TCRdb fed the RACE reads into MiXCR, producing one record per CDR3 protein. This sample carries 300,000 to 350,000 distinct CDR3 sequences, about 7% of them seen once, and the ten largest clones take roughly 8%. Specified time point: patch test 1, 2 weeks after DPC sensitization. Described treatment: therapeutic diphenylcyclopropenone sensitization with weekly scalp DPC. The sample was whole blood, taken in connection with sensitization to the hapten diphenylcyclopropenone (DPC). Every receptor here comes from a woman in her late teens or twenties with alopecia areata. Some clones in this sample may be carry-over from other donors' samples.

The V and J genes are TRBV6-1 and TRBJ1-1, with unresolved D. The germline CDR1 and CDR2 sequences are MNHNS and SASEGT. The V and J ends lost 0 bases and 2 bases respectively, with 13 bases between them. The CDR3 is 16 amino acids. The CDR3 spells CASSEAGINGNTEAFF. In nucleotides, the CDR3 is TGTGCCAGCAGTGAAGCAGGAATTAACGGAAACACTGAAGCTTTCTTT.

This CDR3 reads CASRAVNYGYTF. In nucleotides, the CDR3 is TGTGCCAGCAGGGCGGTTAACTATGGCTACACCTTC. The rearrangement joins TRBV2 to TRBJ1-2, with D unclear. The CDR3 is 12 amino acids. The ends were cut back, 6 bases at V and 1 base at J, with 6 bases in the middle. Germline V CDR1 and CDR2: SNHLY, FYNNEI. Complete variable domain (other parts from reference TRBV2 and TRBJ1-2): EPEVTQTPSHQVTQMGQEVILRCVPISNHLYFYWYRQILGQKVEFLVSFYNNEISEKSEIFDDQFSVERPDGSNFTLKIRSTKLEDSAMYFCASRAVNYGYTFGSGTRLTVV.

The chain couples TRBV7-2 to TRBJ1-6, with unresolved D. CDR1 and CDR2 from the germline V gene are SGHTA and FQGNSA. This CDR3 spans 15 amino acids. V was trimmed by 1 base and J by 7 bases, leaving 11 bases between them. Written as DNA, the CDR3 is TGTGCCAGCAGCTTAGTGAGGGAAGTCAATTCACCCCTCCACTTT. It yields the protein CASSLVREVNSPLHF.

V usage is TRBV29-1 and J usage is TRBJ2-7; 9 nucleotides line up with TRBD2. The length of the CDR3 is 12 residues. Per the germline V gene, CDR1 is SQVTM and CDR2 is ANQGSEA. J lost 5 bases, V lost 4 bases, and 3 bases had no gene match. As DNA, the CDR3 is TGCAGCGTTGGCGGGGGGGCCCACGAGCAGTACTTC. Translated, it gives CSVGGGAHEQYF.

This clonotype was observed a few times. The chain has TRBV21-1 and TRBJ2-3; the D call TRBD1 from the table was never checked on the DNA. TRBV21-1 is a listed pseudogene. The CDR3 has 14 amino acids. CDR3 DNA sequence: TGTGCCAGCAGCAAAGGGGGGCCGCGAGATACGCAGTATTTT. Translation gives CASSKGGPRDTQYF.

The genes are TRBV20-1 and TRBJ2-7; D uncertain. The CDR3 is 13 amino acids. From germline, CDR1 is DFQATT and CDR2 SNEGSKA (reference sequence). V lost 4 bases and J lost 0, with 10 bases in between. CDR3 protein: CSATRSLSYEQYF. The CDR3 DNA reads as TGCAGTGCTACCAGGTCGCTCTCCTACGAGCAGTACTTC.

The chain uses TRBV6-5 and TRBJ2-7, with D possibly matching TRBD2 (6 bases). V was clipped by 5 bases and J by 2 bases, with 22 bases between them. Germline lookup yields CDR1 MNHEY and CDR2 SVGAGI. The CDR3 is 17 residues long. The CDR3 DNA is TGTGCCAGCAGTCCCCTTCGGCCTCGGGGGTGGCCCTACGAGCAGTACTTC. Translating gives CASSPLRPRGWPYEQYF.

This clonotype was found a few times. The chain carries TRBV5-6 and TRBJ2-3; 8 bases are a match to TRBD2. The trim removed 1 base at V and 2 bases at J, leaving 6 bases unmatched. This CDR3 contains 16 residues. Per germline, CDR1 SGHDT and CDR2 YYEEEE. The CDR3 reads CASSLWAGGATDTQYF. CDR3 in DNA: TGTGCCAGCAGCTTGTGGGCCGGGGGGGCCACAGATACGCAGTATTTT.

This clonotype was counted a few times. The chain uses TRBV5-1 and TRBJ2-2; D gene ambiguous. Germline values: CDR1 SGHRS, CDR2 YFSETQ. V shed 4 bases and J shed 0 bases, with 10 bases lying between them. The CDR3 contains 15 residues. DNA of the CDR3: TGCGCCAGCAGCCTGGAACGGACGAACACCGGGGAGCTGTTTTTT. Protein sequence: CASSLERTNTGELFF.

This clonotype was seen many times. The genes are TRBV7-6 and TRBJ2-3, with a tentative D call TRBD1 (6 bases). The germline V and J ends were trimmed by 4 bases and 4 bases, with 18 bases remaining between them. Germline CDR1 is SGHVS and CDR2 is FNYEAQ. The CDR3 sequence is 16 residues long. The DNA of the CDR3 is TGTGCCAGCAGCTGGACCCCCACAGGGATCCCAGATACGCAGTATTTT. Amino acid sequence: CASSWTPTGIPDTQYF. The full variable domain, with the rest looked up from reference TRBV7-6 and TRBJ2-3, is GAGVSQSPRYKVTKRGQDVALRCDPISGHVSLYWYRQALGQGPEFLTYFNYEAQQDKSGLPNDRFSAERPEGSISTLTIQRTEQRDSAMYRCASSWTPTGIPDTQYFGPGTRLTVL.

Many counts were recorded for this clonotype. The V and J genes are TRBV9 and TRBJ2-3; 9 positions match TRBD2. CDR3 length: 15 amino acids. V lost 1 base and J lost 3; bases outside the gene matches: 3. Germline lookup yields CDR1 SGDLS and CDR2 YYNGEE. DNA for the CDR3: TGTGCCAGCAGCGTATTAGCGGGGGTGACAGATACGCAGTATTTT. Amino acids: CASSVLAGVTDTQYF. Full variable domain (outside the CDR3, taken from reference TRBV9 and TRBJ2-3): DSGVTQTPKHLITATGQRVTLRCSPRSGDLSVYWYQQSLDQGLQFLIQYYNGEERAKGNILERFSAQQFPDLHSELNLSSLELGDSALYFCASSVLAGVTDTQYFGPGTRLTVL.

The chain links TRBV6-2 or TRBV6-3 to TRBJ1-2; D remains ambiguous. This CDR3 comprises 13 residues. The germline V gene encodes CDR1 MNHEY and CDR2 SVGEGT. V shed 0 bases and J shed 4 bases, with 6 bases lying between them. The CDR3 loop reads CASSYSSAYGYTF. CDR3 coding DNA: TGTGCCAGCAGTTACTCGTCAGCCTATGGCTACACCTTC.

This clonotype came up a few times. V usage is TRBV7-9 and J usage is TRBJ2-1; D is possibly TRBD1 (6 bases). This CDR3 has 16 amino acids. Looked up from germline, CDR1 is SEHNR and CDR2 is FQNEAQ (reference sequence). Trimming took 2 bases from V and 0 from J, leaving 11 bases between them. The CDR3, as DNA: TGTGCCAGCAGCTTACTACTGGACAGCTCCTACAATGAGCAGTTCTTC. This sequence encodes CASSLLLDSSYNEQFF. Using reference TRBV7-9 and TRBJ2-1 for the parts outside the CDR3, the full variable domain is DTGVSQNPRHKITKRGQNVTFRCDPISEHNRLYWYRQTLGQGPEFLTYFQNEAQLEKSRLLSDRFSAERPKGSFSTLEIQRTEQGDSAMYLCASSLLLDSSYNEQFFGPGTRLTVL.

This clonotype was detected a few times. The V call is TRBV11-3, the J call TRBJ2-7; 11 bases line up with TRBD1. The germline gives CDR1 SGHNT, CDR2 YENEEA. The V segment lost 0 bases and the J segment 0 bases; nucleotides outside the gene matches: 7. The CDR3 sequence is 18 residues long. The CDR3 bases are TGTGCCAGCAGCTTAGACGAAGTCGGGACAGGGGGCTCCTACGAGCAGTACTTC. Translation: CASSLDEVGTGGSYEQYF.